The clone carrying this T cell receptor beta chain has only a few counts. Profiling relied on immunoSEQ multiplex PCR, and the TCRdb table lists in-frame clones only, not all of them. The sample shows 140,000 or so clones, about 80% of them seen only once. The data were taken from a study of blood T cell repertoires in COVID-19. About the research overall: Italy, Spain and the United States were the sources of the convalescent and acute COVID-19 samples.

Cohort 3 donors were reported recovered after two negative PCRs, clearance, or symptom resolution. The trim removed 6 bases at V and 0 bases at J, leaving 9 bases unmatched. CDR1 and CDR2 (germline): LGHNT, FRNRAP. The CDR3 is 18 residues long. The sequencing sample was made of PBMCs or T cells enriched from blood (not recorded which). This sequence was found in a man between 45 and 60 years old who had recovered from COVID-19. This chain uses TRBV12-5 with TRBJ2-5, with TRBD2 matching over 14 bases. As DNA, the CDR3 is TGTGCTAGTGGCGCAGGACTAGCGGGGGGAGACTACCAAGAGACCCAGTACTTC. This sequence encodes CASGAGLAGGDYQETQYF.